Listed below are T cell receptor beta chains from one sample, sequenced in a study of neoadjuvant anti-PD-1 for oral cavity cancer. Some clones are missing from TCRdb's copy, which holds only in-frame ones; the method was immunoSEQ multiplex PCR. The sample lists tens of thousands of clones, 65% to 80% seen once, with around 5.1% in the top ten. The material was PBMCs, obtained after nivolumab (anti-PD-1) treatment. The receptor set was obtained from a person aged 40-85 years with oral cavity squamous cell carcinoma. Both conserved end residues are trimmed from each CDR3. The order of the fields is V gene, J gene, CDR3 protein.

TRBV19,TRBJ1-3,ASRRDTQAGNTIY
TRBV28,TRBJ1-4,ASSLVGQGVGKLF
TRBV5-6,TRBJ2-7,ASSLEGRGQY
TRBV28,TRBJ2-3,ASSFSRGADTQY
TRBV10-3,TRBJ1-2,AISESPEGYGYT
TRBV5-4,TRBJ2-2,ASSPTQGDGELF
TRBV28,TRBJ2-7,ASSSEYEQY
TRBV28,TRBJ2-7,ASSAGRGAYEQY
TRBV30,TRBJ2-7,ACLTGGGYEQY
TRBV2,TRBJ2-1,ASTSGGYNEQF
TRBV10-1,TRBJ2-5,ASSAHRPGETQY
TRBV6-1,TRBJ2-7,ASRGTSGGLYEQY
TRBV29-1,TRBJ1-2,SVVKDYGYT
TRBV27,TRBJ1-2,ASSLAGTGSGYT
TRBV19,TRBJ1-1,AIRVNTEAF
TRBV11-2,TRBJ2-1,ASSLGRKTLSSYNEQF
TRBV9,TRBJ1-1,ASSAMGDSIKEAF
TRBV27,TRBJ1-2,ASTFQGAGGYT
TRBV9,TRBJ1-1,ASSLRQTNTEAF